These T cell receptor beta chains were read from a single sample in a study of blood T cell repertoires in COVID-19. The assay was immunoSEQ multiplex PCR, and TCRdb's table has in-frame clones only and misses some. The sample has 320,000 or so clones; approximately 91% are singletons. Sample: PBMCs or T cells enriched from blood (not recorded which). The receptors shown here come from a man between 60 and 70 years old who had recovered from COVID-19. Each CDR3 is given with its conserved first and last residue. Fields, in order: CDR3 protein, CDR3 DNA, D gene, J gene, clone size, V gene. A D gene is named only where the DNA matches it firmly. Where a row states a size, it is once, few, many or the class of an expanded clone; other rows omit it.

CASTQAQNTEAFF TGTGCCAGCACCCAAGCCCAGAACACTGAAGCTTTCTTT NA TRBJ1-1 NA TRBV6-5
CASSRATGGSYGYTF TGTGCCAGCAGCCGGGCGACAGGGGGTTCCTATGGCTACACCTTC TRBD1 TRBJ1-2 NA TRBV3-1/TRBV3-2
CSVIRQPEAFF TGCAGCGTGATCAGACAGCCTGAAGCTTTCTTT NA TRBJ1-1 NA TRBV29-1
CASSLGLAGGLGELFF TGTGCCAGCAGCTTAGGACTAGCGGGAGGTTTAGGGGAGCTGTTTTTT TRBD2 TRBJ2-2 NA TRBV11-2
CASSYSTSGKQYF TGTGCCAGCAGTTACTCGACTAGCGGAAAGCAGTACTTC TRBD2 TRBJ2-7 NA TRBV6-2/TRBV6-3
CASSLTSGLAGGSSYNEQFF TGTGCCAGCAGCTTAACGTCGGGCCTAGCGGGGGGGTCCTCCTACAATGAGCAGTTCTTC TRBD2 TRBJ2-1 NA TRBV7-3
CASKVEPLNTGELFF TGCGCCAGCAAGGTGGAGCCCCTGAACACCGGGGAGCTGTTTTTT NA TRBJ2-2 NA TRBV5-1
CASSPSQGLAGPNNEQFF TGTGCCAGCAGCCCCTCACAAGGACTAGCGGGGCCAAACAATGAGCAGTTCTTC TRBD2 TRBJ2-1 NA TRBV5-6
CASSAGTRDGNTIYF TGTGCCAGCAGTGCGGGGACACGGGATGGAAACACCATATATTTT NA TRBJ1-3 NA TRBV6-1
CASSKDPGGADLTNEKLFF TGTGCCAGCAGCAAAGATCCAGGGGGCGCAGATCTTACTAATGAAAAACTGTTTTTT NA TRBJ1-4 few TRBV21-1
CASREARDKGYEQYF TGTGCCAGCAGGGAGGCTAGAGATAAGGGCTACGAGCAGTACTTC NA TRBJ2-7 few TRBV28
CASSFAGVNTGELFF TGTGCCAGCAGTTTCGCGGGAGTAAACACCGGGGAGCTGTTTTTT TRBD2 TRBJ2-2 few TRBV27
CASSLEDGGAHRTQYF TGCGCCAGCAGCTTGGAGGATGGAGGGGCTCATAGGACCCAGTACTTC NA TRBJ2-5 NA TRBV5-1
CASLNRGTEAFF TGTGCCTCGCTGAACAGGGGGACTGAAGCTTTCTTT TRBD1 TRBJ1-1 few TRBV30
CASSYRTGGRGRETQYF TGTGCCAGCAGTTACCGGACAGGGGGCCGTGGGCGAGAGACCCAGTACTTC TRBD1 TRBJ2-5 NA TRBV6-2/TRBV6-3
CASSLEGGFTDTQYF TGTGCCAGCAGCTTAGAAGGGGGTTTCACAGATACGCAGTATTTT NA TRBJ2-3 NA TRBV7-8
CASSDSTGGADTQYF TGTGCCAGCAGTGACTCGACAGGGGGCGCAGATACGCAGTATTTT TRBD1 TRBJ2-3 NA TRBV6-4
CSVSKTGTNVLTF TGCAGCGTCTCAAAGACCGGGACCAACGTCCTGACTTTC NA TRBJ2-6 once TRBV29-1
CASSLQGYGYTF TGTGCCAGCAGCCTACAGGGGTATGGCTACACCTTC TRBD1 TRBJ1-2 NA TRBV28
CAWNPQGGETQYF TGTGCCTGGAACCCCCAAGGAGGAGAGACCCAGTACTTC NA TRBJ2-5 NA TRBV30
CAISESQVTEAFF TGTGCCATCAGTGAGTCCCAGGTCACTGAAGCTTTCTTT NA TRBJ1-1 NA TRBV10-3
CATMAGTGGLGYTF TGTGCCACCATGGCAGGGACAGGGGGACTTGGCTACACCTTC TRBD1 TRBJ1-2 NA TRBV24-1
CASSRGDEQYF TGTGCCAGCAGCCGGGGGGACGAGCAGTACTTC NA TRBJ2-7 few TRBV3-1/TRBV3-2
CASSQDQVRQLAGANVLTF TGCGCCAGCAGCCAAGACCAGGTCAGACAGCTAGCTGGGGCCAACGTCCTGACTTTC NA TRBJ2-6 NA TRBV4-1
CASSMGGAQETQYF TGTGCCAGCAGTATGGGGGGGGCACAAGAGACCCAGTACTTC NA TRBJ2-5 NA TRBV28
CATSRPPGVGSGANVLTF TGTGCCACCAGCAGACCCCCTGGAGTCGGTTCTGGGGCCAACGTCCTGACTTTC NA TRBJ2-6 NA TRBV15
CASSGDSTLSNQPQHF TGTGCCAGCAGCGGGGACAGCACCCTTAGCAATCAGCCCCAGCATTTT TRBD1 TRBJ1-5 NA TRBV7-9
CASSESGRLNEQFF TGCGCCAGCAGTGAGTCTGGCAGGCTTAATGAGCAGTTCTTC NA TRBJ2-1 NA TRBV10-1
CASSSSSGRWETQYF TGTGCCAGCAGCTCTTCTAGCGGGAGGTGGGAGACCCAGTACTTC TRBD2 TRBJ2-5 few TRBV7-6
CASSKVGGQPQHF TGTGCCAGCAGCAAAGTCGGCGGTCAGCCCCAGCATTTT NA TRBJ1-5 NA TRBV21-1
CASSPGSRGNTGELFF TGTGCCAGCAGCCCCGGTTCCAGGGGGAACACCGGGGAGCTGTTTTTT NA TRBJ2-2 NA TRBV5-4
CASSFFGQGARDEQFF TGTGCCAGCAGTTTTTTTGGCCAGGGGGCGCGCGATGAGCAGTTCTTC TRBD1 TRBJ2-1 NA TRBV28
CATSRDRGETQYF TGTGCCACCAGCAGAGATCGGGGAGAGACCCAGTACTTC NA TRBJ2-5 NA TRBV15
CASSGTLQGYEQYF TGTGCCAGCAGCGGGACACTCCAGGGATACGAGCAGTACTTC NA TRBJ2-7 NA TRBV6-4
CSAPTSGRALSYNEQFF TGCAGCGCCCCGACTAGCGGGAGGGCCCTCTCCTACAATGAGCAGTTCTTC TRBD2 TRBJ2-1 NA TRBV29-1
CASSLTGTGGTSTDTQYF TGTGCCAGCAGCTTAACAGGGACTGGAGGCACTAGCACAGATACGCAGTATTTT NA TRBJ2-3 NA TRBV7-3
CASSETGGGLITEAFF TGCGCCAGCAGCGAGACAGGGGGCGGCTTAATCACTGAAGCTTTCTTT TRBD1 TRBJ1-1 NA TRBV4-1
CASSQVAAEYNEQFF TGCGCCAGCAGCCAGGTGGCGGCGGAGTACAATGAGCAGTTCTTC NA TRBJ2-1 NA TRBV4-1
CASSPDATNEKLFF TGTGCCAGCAGCCCAGATGCAACTAATGAAAAACTGTTTTTT NA TRBJ1-4 NA TRBV25-1
CASSSSGGQGGEKLFF TGTGCCAGCAGCTCTTCTGGGGGACAGGGGGGTGAAAAACTGTTTTTT TRBD1 TRBJ1-4 NA TRBV5-4
CASSLSTSNTEAFF TGTGCCAGCAGTTTATCGACATCGAACACTGAAGCTTTCTTT NA TRBJ1-1 NA TRBV28
CASSPGQDRNVLTF TGTGCCAGCAGTCCGGGACAGGACCGAAACGTCCTGACTTTC TRBD1 TRBJ2-6 NA TRBV7-9
CASSPRATGLNQPQHF TGTGCCAGCTCACCACGAGCGACAGGACTCAATCAGCCCCAGCATTTT NA TRBJ1-5 NA TRBV18
CASSQSTGAENSPLHF TGTGCCAGCAGTCAATCGACAGGGGCGGAGAATTCACCCCTCCACTTT TRBD1 TRBJ1-6 NA TRBV7-9
CASSMKTGHYEQYF TGTGCCAGCAGTATGAAGACAGGTCATTACGAGCAGTACTTC NA TRBJ2-7 NA TRBV28